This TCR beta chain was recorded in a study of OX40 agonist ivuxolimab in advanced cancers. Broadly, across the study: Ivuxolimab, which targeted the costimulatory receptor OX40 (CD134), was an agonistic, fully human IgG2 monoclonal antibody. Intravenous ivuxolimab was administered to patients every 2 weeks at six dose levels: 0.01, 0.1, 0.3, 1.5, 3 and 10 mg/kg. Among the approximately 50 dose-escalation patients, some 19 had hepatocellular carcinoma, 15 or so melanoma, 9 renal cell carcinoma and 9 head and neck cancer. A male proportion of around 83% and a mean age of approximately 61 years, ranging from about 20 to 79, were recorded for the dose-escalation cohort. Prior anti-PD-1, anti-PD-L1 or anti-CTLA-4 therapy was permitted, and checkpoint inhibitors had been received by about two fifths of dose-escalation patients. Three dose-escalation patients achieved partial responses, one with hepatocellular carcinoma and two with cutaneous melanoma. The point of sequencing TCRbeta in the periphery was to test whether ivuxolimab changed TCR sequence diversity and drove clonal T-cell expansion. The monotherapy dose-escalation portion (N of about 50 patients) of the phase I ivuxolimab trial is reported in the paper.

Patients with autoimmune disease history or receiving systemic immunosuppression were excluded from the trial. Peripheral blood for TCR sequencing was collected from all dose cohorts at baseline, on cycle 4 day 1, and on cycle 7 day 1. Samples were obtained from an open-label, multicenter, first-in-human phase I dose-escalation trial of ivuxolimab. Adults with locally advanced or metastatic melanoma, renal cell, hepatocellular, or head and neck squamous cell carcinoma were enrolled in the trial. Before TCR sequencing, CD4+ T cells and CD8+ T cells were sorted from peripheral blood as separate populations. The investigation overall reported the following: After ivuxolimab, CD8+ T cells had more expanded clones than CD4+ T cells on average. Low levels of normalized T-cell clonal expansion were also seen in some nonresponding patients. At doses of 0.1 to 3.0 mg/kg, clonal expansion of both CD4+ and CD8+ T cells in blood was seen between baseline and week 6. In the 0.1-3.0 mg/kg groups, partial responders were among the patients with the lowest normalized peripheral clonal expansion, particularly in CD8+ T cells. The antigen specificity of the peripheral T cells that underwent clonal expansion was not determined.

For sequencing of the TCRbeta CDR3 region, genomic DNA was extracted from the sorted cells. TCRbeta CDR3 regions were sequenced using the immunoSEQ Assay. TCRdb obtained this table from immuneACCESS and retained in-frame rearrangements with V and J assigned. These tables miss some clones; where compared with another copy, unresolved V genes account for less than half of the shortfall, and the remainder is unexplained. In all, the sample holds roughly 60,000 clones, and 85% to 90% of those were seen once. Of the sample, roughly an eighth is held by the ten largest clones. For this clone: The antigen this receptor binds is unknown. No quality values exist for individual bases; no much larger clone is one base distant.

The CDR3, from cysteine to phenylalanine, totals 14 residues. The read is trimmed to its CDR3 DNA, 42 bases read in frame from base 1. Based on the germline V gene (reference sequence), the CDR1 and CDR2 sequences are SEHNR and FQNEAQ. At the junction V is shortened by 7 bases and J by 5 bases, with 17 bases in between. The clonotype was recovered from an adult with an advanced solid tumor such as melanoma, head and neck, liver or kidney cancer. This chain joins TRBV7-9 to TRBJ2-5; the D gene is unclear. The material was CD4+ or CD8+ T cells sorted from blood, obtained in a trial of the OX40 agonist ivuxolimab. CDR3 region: CASNTQTHPETQYF. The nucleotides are TGTGCCAGCAACACCCAGACCCATCCGGAGACCCAGTACTTC.